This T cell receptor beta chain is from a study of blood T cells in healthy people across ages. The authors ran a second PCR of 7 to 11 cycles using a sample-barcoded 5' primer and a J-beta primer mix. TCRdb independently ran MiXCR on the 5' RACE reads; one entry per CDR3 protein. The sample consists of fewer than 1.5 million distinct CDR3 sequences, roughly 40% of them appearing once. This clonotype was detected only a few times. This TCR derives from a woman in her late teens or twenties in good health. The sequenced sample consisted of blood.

DNA for the CDR3: TGCGCCAGCAGCTTGGACACTCCCGGTTACGAGCAGTACTTC. Protein product: CASSLDTPGYEQYF. The chain is built from TRBV5-1 and TRBJ2-7; D gene ambiguous. The CDR3 spans 14 residues. V was shortened by 0 bases and J by 4 bases, with 11 bases between the two germline ends. The germline CDR1 and CDR2 sequences are SGHRS and YFSETQ.